Following are 19 T cell receptor beta chains from one sample sequenced in a study of blood T cell repertoires in COVID-19. The protocol was immunoSEQ multiplex PCR, while the TCRdb copy is restricted to in-frame clones and leaves out a portion. Of fewer than 350,000 clones listed, 89% were seen once; the top ten hold roughly 5.3%. Material for sequencing was PBMCs or T cells enriched from blood (not recorded which). These receptors were taken from a man in his fifties or sixties who had recovered from COVID-19.

This chain links TRBV28 with TRBJ2-2, with TRBD1 identical over 11 bases. This CDR3 contains 19 residues. In germline, CDR1 is MDHEN, CDR2 SYDVKM. J lost 1 base, V lost 6 bases, and 13 bases had no gene match. CDR3 in amino acids: CASSRFTGTGGLNTGELFF. In DNA form, the CDR3 reads TGTGCCAGCAGCCGATTCACCGGGACAGGGGGATTGAACACCGGGGAGCTGTTTTTT.

The rearrangement uses TRBV5-6 and TRBJ2-7, with D unclear. From germline, CDR1 is SGHDT and CDR2 YYEEEE. The V gene lost 3 bases and the J gene lost 1 base, with 2 bases spanning the gap. The length of the CDR3 is 11 residues. DNA for the CDR3: TGTGCCAGCAGCTCTTCCTACGAGCAGTACTTC. Translation: CASSSSYEQYF.

The rearrangement joins TRBV24-1 to TRBJ2-3; 13 bases are shared with TRBD2. Germline V CDR1 and CDR2: KGHDR, SFDVKD. V shed 4 bases, J shed 5 bases, and the junction held 5 bases outside the gene matches. The CDR3 length is 16 residues. The CDR3 loop is CATSESGTSGKDTQYF. The CDR3 coding sequence is TGTGCCACCAGTGAGTCCGGGACTAGCGGGAAAGATACGCAGTATTTT.

This rearrangement joins TRBV11-2 to TRBJ1-6, with D possibly matching TRBD1 (5 bases). The CDR3 covers 15 residues. The V end was cut by 2 bases, the J end by 7 bases, with 12 bases between. CDR1 and CDR2 (germline): SGHAT, FQNNGV. The CDR3 DNA follows: TGTGCCAGCAGCTTACGACAGACTAGCAATTCACCCCTCCACTTT. Translating it yields CASSLRQTSNSPLHF.

The chain is built from TRBV7-6 and TRBJ2-1, with D possibly matching TRBD1 (6 bases). Germline V gives CDR1 SGHVS, CDR2 FNYEAQ. Trimming took 1 base from V and 4 from J, leaving 17 bases between them. The CDR3 spans 17 residues. CDR3 in DNA: TGTGCCAGCAGCTTAGAGAATCGACAGGTCGTGTACAATGAGCAGTTCTTC. Translated, it gives CASSLENRQVVYNEQFF. The whole variable domain, remainder taken from reference TRBV7-6 and TRBJ2-1, is GAGVSQSPRYKVTKRGQDVALRCDPISGHVSLYWYRQALGQGPEFLTYFNYEAQQDKSGLPNDRFSAERPEGSISTLTIQRTEQRDSAMYRCASSLENRQVVYNEQFFGPGTRLTVL.

The rearrangement uses TRBV11-2 and TRBJ2-1, with 13 bases lining up with TRBD2. J lost 12 bases, V lost 2 bases, and 4 bases had no gene match. CDR1 is SGHAT, CDR2 FQNNGV, per germline. The CDR3 has 14 residues. This chain's CDR3 is CASSLLLAGGGQFF. CDR3 coding DNA: TGTGCCAGCAGCTTACTACTAGCGGGAGGGGGGCAGTTCTTC.

The rearrangement uses TRBV5-5 and TRBJ1-6; D call uncertain. The CDR3 consists of 12 residues. Between the trimmed V and J ends, which lost 0 bases and 9 bases, there was a span of 4 bases. Per the germline V gene, CDR1 is SGHKS and CDR2 is YYEKEE (reference sequence). CDR3 DNA sequence: TGTGCCAGCAGCTTGGACACTTCACCCCTCCACTTT. This gives the protein CASSLDTSPLHF. Using reference TRBV5-5 and TRBJ1-6 for the parts outside the CDR3, the full variable domain is DAGVTQSPTHLIKTRGQQVTLRCSPISGHKSVSWYQQVLGQGPQFIFQYYEKEERGRGNFPDRFSARQFPNYSSELNVNALLLGDSALYLCASSLDTSPLHFGNGTRLTVT.

The chain employs TRBV9 and TRBJ1-3; D unresolved. The V and J ends lost 2 bases and 1 base respectively, with 7 bases between them. Per the germline V gene, CDR1 is SGDLS and CDR2 is YYNGEE. The CDR3 is made up of 14 amino acids. CDR3 region: CASSVSLSGNTIYF. In DNA form, the CDR3 reads TGTGCCAGCAGCGTTTCGTTATCTGGAAACACCATATATTTT.

About this clone: Its ends do not fully match the called genes, so a read error is possible. The chain employs TRBV5-1 and TRBJ2-5, with D possibly being TRBD2 (6 bases). Germline V gene sequence: CDR1 SGHRS, CDR2 YFSETQ. This CDR3 has 13 residues. In DNA form, the CDR3 reads TGCGCCAGCACCTTGGCCGGGAGCGAGACCCAGTACTTC. Translated: CASTLAGSETQYF.

The chain links TRBV4-2 to TRBJ1-4; D not resolved. Germline V CDR1 and CDR2: LGHNA, YNFKEQ. CDR3 size: 14 residues. Trimming cost V 4 bases and J 5 bases, with 11 bases left between them. The CDR3 nucleotides read TGTGCCAGCAGCCTAAAACGGGTAAATGAAAAACTGTTTTTT. Its translation: CASSLKRVNEKLFF.

The chain is built from TRBV7-3 and TRBJ1-1; TRBD1 aligns across 9 bases. Germline V gene lookup returns CDR1 SGHTA and CDR2 FQGTGA. V gave up 2 bases and J gave up 1 base; unmatched junction bases: 2. The CDR3 runs to 15 residues. The CDR3 spells CASSLGTGKNTEAFF. The CDR3 nucleotides are TGTGCCAGCAGCTTAGGGACAGGGAAGAACACTGAAGCTTTCTTT.

The J gene is TRBJ2-7, the V gene TRBV18; D is unclear. V was trimmed by 2 bases and J by 1 base, leaving 3 bases between them. Germline lookup yields CDR1 KGHSH and CDR2 LQKENI. The CDR3 covers 12 residues. The CDR3 region is CASSPVSYEQYF. The CDR3 DNA follows: TGTGCCAGCTCACCAGTATCCTACGAGCAGTACTTC.

This rearrangement joins TRBV11-2 to TRBJ2-3, with 10 bases aligning to TRBD2. Germline CDR1 SGHAT, CDR2 FQNNGV. The CDR3 is made up of 17 amino acids. J lost 7 bases, V lost 4 bases, and 14 bases had no gene match. The CDR3 protein is CASSSLVLAGEPNTQYF. The CDR3 nucleotides read TGTGCCAGCAGCTCGCTGGTGCTAGCGGGAGAACCGAATACGCAGTATTTT.

The J gene is TRBJ1-2, the V gene TRBV10-3; TRBD1 matches at 9 bases. The CDR3 extends over 14 amino acids. The germline V gene has CDR1 ENHRY and CDR2 SYGVKD. The ends lost 3 bases at V and 6 bases at J; junction bases unmatched: 5. The CDR3 here is CAISEQGAVDGYTF. The CDR3 DNA sequence: TGTGCCATCAGTGAACAGGGGGCGGTGGATGGCTACACCTTC.

The chain is built from TRBV6-5 and TRBJ1-4, with D unclear. The germline V gene has CDR1 MNHEY and CDR2 SVGAGI. The length of the CDR3 is 15 residues. Trimming removed 4 bases from V and 0 bases from J, with 9 bases in between. In DNA, the CDR3 is TGTGCCAGCAGTTGGAGACTCGCAACTAATGAAAAACTGTTTTTT. This gives the protein CASSWRLATNEKLFF.

This chain uses TRBV9 with TRBJ2-1; 7 bases map to TRBD2. Germline CDR1 is SGDLS and CDR2 is YYNGEE. CDR3 length equals 15 residues. The V gene end was trimmed by 0 bases and the J gene end by 7 bases; junction bases not matched to a gene: 7. CDR3 nucleotide sequence: TGTGCCAGCAGCGTAGTTGCGGGAGCAGTGAATGAGCAGTTCTTC. Translating it yields CASSVVAGAVNEQFF.

The CDR3: CASSPPRDSYGYTF. In nucleotides, the CDR3 is TGTGCCAGCTCACCACCGAGGGACAGCTATGGCTACACCTTC. This chain connects TRBV18 to TRBJ1-2; 7 bases align to TRBD1. This CDR3 spans 14 amino acids. Trimming at V came to 0 bases and at J to 4 bases, leaving 2 bases not matched to a gene. Germline CDR1 reads KGHSH; CDR2 reads LQKENI.

Written as DNA, the CDR3 is TGTGCCAGCAGCTGGCAGGCTACTAATTCACCCCTCCACTTT. Encoded protein: CASSWQATNSPLHF. The chain employs TRBV5-4 and TRBJ1-6, with D uncertain. The ends were cut back, 3 bases at V and 6 bases at J, with 10 bases in the middle. Germline CDR1 reads SGHNT; CDR2 reads YYREEE (reference sequence). The CDR3 is 14 amino acids.

V usage is TRBV6-5 and J usage is TRBJ1-4; 11 bases map to TRBD1. Germline CDR1 is MNHEY and CDR2 is SVGAGI. The ends lost 5 bases at V and 8 bases at J; junction bases unmatched: 4. The CDR3 contains 14 residues. CDR3 sequence reads: CASSPDRGLEKLFF. The CDR3 DNA is TGTGCCAGCAGTCCGGACAGGGGGCTCGAAAAACTGTTTTTT.